Presented here are 27 T cell receptor beta chains from one specimen sequenced in a study of blood T cell repertoires in COVID-19 (TCRdb year 2020). Receptor amplification or capture employed the immunoSEQ multiplex PCR assay. In TCRdb, the immuneACCESS table is reduced to in-frame sequences with V and J assigned. These tables do not hold every clone; where another copy was compared, an unresolved V gene accounts for under half, and the others remain unexplained. The sample contains 250,000 to 350,000 clones, approximately 85% of them found a single time. Roughly 4% of the sample is taken by the ten largest. Source material: PBMCs or T cells enriched from blood (not recorded which). Receptors were obtained from a woman in her 30s who had recovered from COVID-19.

This chain links TRBV11-1 with TRBJ2-1; no firm D call. The length of the CDR3 is 16 residues. The ends were cut back, 2 bases at V and 0 bases at J, with 11 bases in the middle. Germline assignment: CDR1 SGHAT and CDR2 FQDESV (reference sequence). The chain's CDR3 is CASSLTEYYSYNEQFF. The CDR3 DNA reads TGTGCCAGCAGCTTAACGGAATACTACTCCTACAATGAGCAGTTCTTC.

The rearrangement links TRBV2 to TRBJ1-6; D is unresolved. Germline lookup yields CDR1 SNHLY and CDR2 FYNNEI. Trimming stripped 2 bases from V and 7 bases from J, with 12 bases between. There are 15 residues in the CDR3. The CDR3 bases are TGTGCCAGCAGTGAATTCGAGGTTCCGAATTCACCCCTCCACTTT. This encodes CASSEFEVPNSPLHF.

The chain has TRBV28 and TRBJ1-5; D is uncertain. This CDR3 has 14 residues. Deletions cut 7 bases from V and 8 bases from J, with 18 bases between. Looked up from germline, CDR1 is MDHEN and CDR2 is SYDVKM. In nucleotides, the CDR3 is TGTGCCAGCACCTCTAGGAGGTGGTTGGAGCCCCAGCATTTT. This encodes CASTSRRWLEPQHF.

The CDR3 sequence: CASRFGWTANQPQHF. As DNA, the CDR3 is TGTGCAAGTCGCTTCGGATGGACAGCCAATCAGCCCCAGCATTTT. The chain employs TRBV12-2 and TRBJ1-5; TRBD1, the table's D call, was not compared with the DNA. TRBV12-2 is classified as a pseudogene. There are 15 residues in the CDR3.

In its sample, this clone was seen once. The rearrangement joins TRBV6-5 to TRBJ1-2; D is undetermined. Trimming stripped 2 bases from V and 4 bases from J, with 8 bases between. This CDR3 comprises 13 residues. Germline CDR1 is MNHEY and CDR2 is SVGAGI. The CDR3 loop is CASSYLASYGYTF. The DNA for the CDR3 is TGTGCCAGCAGTTACCTGGCTAGCTATGGCTACACCTTC.

This clone has a handful of counts. The rearrangement links TRBV28 to TRBJ2-7, with D hard to call. CDR1 MDHEN and CDR2 SYDVKM come from the germline V gene. The length of the CDR3 is 13 residues. The germline V and J ends were trimmed by 11 bases and 0 bases, with 14 bases remaining between them. Here the CDR3 reads CAAASGGSYEQYF. The CDR3 region has the DNA TGTGCCGCGGCATCCGGCGGCTCCTACGAGCAGTACTTC.

J is TRBJ1-1 and V is TRBV6-5; a weak D match, TRBD1 (6 bases). With 6 bases removed from V and 5 bases from J, the gap between germline ends came to 10 bases. This CDR3 has 12 residues. Germline V gene sequence: CDR1 MNHEY, CDR2 SVGAGI. The CDR3 region has the DNA TGTGCCAGCAGGAAGACAGGTACTGAAGCTTTCTTT. Translated, it gives CASRKTGTEAFF.

CDR3 residues: CASSFPGGNTEAFF. The DNA of the CDR3 is TGCGCCAGCAGCTTCCCCGGGGGTAACACTGAAGCTTTCTTT. The chain has TRBV5-1 and TRBJ1-1; tentatively, D is TRBD1 (5 bases). The CDR3 runs to 14 residues. The germline CDR1 and CDR2 sequences are SGHRS and YFSETQ. V shed 2 bases and J shed 2 bases, with 10 bases lying between them.

The chain uses TRBV11-2 and TRBJ1-5; 11 nucleotides align to TRBD1. Losses at the gene ends were 1 base for V and 6 bases for J; bases not matched to a gene: 2. CDR3 size: 15 residues. Germline CDR1 is SGHAT and CDR2 is FQNNGV. The CDR3 DNA is TGTGCCAGCAGCTTAGGGACAGGGGGCGGTCAGCCCCAGCATTTT. Translating it yields CASSLGTGGGQPQHF.

The chain uses TRBV6-4 and TRBJ2-1, with D possibly TRBD2 on 7 matching bases. With 6 bases removed from V and 6 bases from J, the gap between germline ends came to 18 bases. In germline, CDR1 is MRHNA, CDR2 SNTAGT. The CDR3 extends over 15 amino acids. The CDR3 nucleotides read TGTGCCAGCAGCCTCGGACTAGGGGGAGGCAATGAGCAGTTCTTC. Encoded protein: CASSLGLGGGNEQFF.

The genes are TRBV6-4 and TRBJ1-5; D ambiguous. Germline V gene lookup returns CDR1 MRHNA and CDR2 SNTAGT. V lost 3 bases and J lost 5, with 8 bases in between. The CDR3 is 13 amino acids. DNA for the CDR3: TGTGCCAGCAGTGAGAGGGAACATCAGCCCCAGCATTTT. This encodes CASSEREHQPQHF.

This chain links TRBV28 with TRBJ2-7; D is perhaps TRBD2 (6 bases). The CDR3 loop spans 14 amino acids. The germline V gene encodes CDR1 MDHEN and CDR2 SYDVKM. The V end lost 6 bases, the J end lost 2 bases, and 14 bases lay between the germline ends. The chain's CDR3 is CASRWRGSPYEQYF. CDR3 nucleotide sequence: TGTGCCAGCAGGTGGCGGGGCAGTCCCTACGAGCAGTACTTC.

The chain links TRBV29-1 to TRBJ1-2, with unresolved D. V lost 4 bases, J lost 0 bases, and 6 bases lay in between. CDR3 length: 12 residues. Per the germline V gene, CDR1 is SQVTM and CDR2 is ANQGSEA. The CDR3 coding sequence is TGCAGCGTTGTCGAGACTAACTATGGCTACACCTTC. Protein: CSVVETNYGYTF.

CDR3: CASSLTGSGNTIYF. As DNA, the CDR3 is TGTGCCAGCAGTTTAACCGGGTCGGGAAACACCATATATTTT. V gene TRBV28 combines with J gene TRBJ1-3; no clear D gene. The CDR3 totals 14 residues. V was shortened by 2 bases and J by 4 bases, with 9 bases between the two germline ends. Germline CDR1 reads MDHEN; CDR2 reads SYDVKM.

This clone showed up just once. CDR3 nucleotides: TGTGCCAGCAGCGTAGAGGGCCAGGGGGAGACCCAGTACTTC. Its protein is CASSVEGQGETQYF. V usage is TRBV9 and J usage is TRBJ2-5; weak D call: TRBD1 (6 bases). Germline CDR1 is SGDLS and CDR2 is YYNGEE. The germline V and J ends were trimmed by 0 bases and 5 bases, with 11 bases remaining between them. The CDR3 loop spans 14 amino acids.

The chain recombines TRBV24-1 with TRBJ2-4; tentatively, D is TRBD2 (6 bases). Germline CDR1 is KGHDR and CDR2 is SFDVKD. The CDR3 is 15 residues long. The germline V and J ends were trimmed by 3 bases and 6 bases, with 14 bases remaining between them. Here the CDR3 reads CATSDPGGGRNIQYF. The CDR3 bases are TGTGCCACCAGTGATCCAGGTGGGGGGAGAAACATTCAGTACTTC.

This rearrangement joins TRBV27 to TRBJ1-5, with D tentatively TRBD1 (5 bases). CDR1 is MNHEY and CDR2 is SMNVEV in the germline V gene (reference sequence). V lost 3 bases to trimming and J lost 2 bases, with 11 bases between them. The CDR3 totals 15 residues. CDR3 nucleotides: TGTGCCAGCAGTTTGCTAGGGGATGGCAATCAGCCCCAGCATTTT. Amino acid sequence: CASSLLGDGNQPQHF.

DNA for the CDR3: TGTGCCAGCAGCACGACGGGTACCTACGAGCAGTACTTC. This codes for CASSTTGTYEQYF. The chain has TRBV5-6 and TRBJ2-7; D not certain. The CDR3 length is 13 residues. Germline V gene lookup returns CDR1 SGHDT and CDR2 YYEEEE. V was pared by 4 bases and J by 2 bases, with 10 bases between. The variable domain in full, with the rest retrieved from reference TRBV5-6 and TRBJ2-7, is DAGVTQSPTHLIKTRGQQVTLRCSPKSGHDTVSWYQQALGQGPQFIFQYYEEEERQRGNFPDRFSGHQFPNYSSELNVNALLLGDSALYLCASSTTGTYEQYFGPGTRLTVT.

The count of this clone is one. The chain links TRBV9 to TRBJ2-1; TRBD1 agrees at 9 bases. V gave up 4 bases and J gave up 4 bases; unmatched junction bases: 9. This CDR3 has 16 amino acids. Germline V gene data show CDR1 as SGDLS and CDR2 as YYNGEE. CDR3 sequence reads: CASSILRDREYNEQFF. Written as DNA, the CDR3 is TGTGCCAGCAGCATCCTCCGGGACAGGGAATACAATGAGCAGTTCTTC.

The chain has TRBV27 and TRBJ1-3; unclear D gene. Germline V lookup: CDR1 MNHEY, CDR2 SMNVEV (reference sequence). V gave up 10 bases and J gave up 0 bases, with 13 bases separating them. The CDR3 covers 14 residues. Here the CDR3 DNA reads TGTGCCACCGCCGCAGCTAGCTCTGGAAACACCATATATTTT. Translated: CATAAASSGNTIYF.

The chain has TRBV5-1 and TRBJ1-4; TRBD1 is a possible D gene (5 bases). This CDR3 comprises 17 residues. Germline V gene lookup returns CDR1 SGHRS and CDR2 YFSETQ. The V end lost 1 base, the J end lost 5 bases, and 18 bases lay between the germline ends. The CDR3 reads CASSLQGSTRSNEKLFF. CDR3 DNA sequence: TGCGCCAGCAGCTTGCAGGGATCCACCAGGTCGAATGAAAAACTGTTTTTT.

The chain combines TRBV7-2 with TRBJ2-2; TRBD2 agrees at 12 bases. The V and J ends lost 5 bases and 3 bases, in that order; junction bases with no gene match: 7. CDR3 length: 17 residues. Germline CDR1 and CDR2: SGHTA and FQGNSA. CDR3 loop: CASSQLAGGLYTGELFF. CDR3 DNA: TGTGCCAGCAGCCAGCTAGCGGGAGGGCTTTACACCGGGGAGCTGTTTTTT.

The chain has TRBV15 and TRBJ1-1; tentatively, D is TRBD1 (5 bases). There are 14 residues in the CDR3. V was clipped by 1 base and J by 4 bases, with 10 bases between them. CDR1 and CDR2 from the germline V gene are LNHNV and YYDKDF (reference sequence). In DNA form, the CDR3 reads TGTGCCACCAGCAGAGGGGGGGGAACCACTGAAGCTTTCTTT. Amino acids: CATSRGGGTTEAFF.

The rearrangement joins TRBV11-3 to TRBJ2-3, with 8 bases that match TRBD2. With V trimmed by 5 bases and J by 0 bases, 4 bases remained unmatched. CDR1 is SGHNT, CDR2 YENEEA, per germline. This CDR3 has 15 residues. The chain's CDR3 is CASSIAGTSTDTQYF. In DNA form, the CDR3 reads TGTGCCAGCAGCATAGCGGGGACTAGCACAGATACGCAGTATTTT.

The chain recombines TRBV18 with TRBJ2-7; 11 bases map to TRBD2. Unmatched junction bases numbered 11, after V lost 4 bases and J lost 0 bases. The CDR3 is 18 residues long. Per the germline V gene, CDR1 is KGHSH and CDR2 is LQKENI. The CDR3 protein is CASSREGLAAATSYEQYF. The CDR3 DNA reads TGTGCCAGCTCACGGGAGGGACTAGCGGCCGCGACCTCCTACGAGCAGTACTTC.

The genes are TRBV5-8 and TRBJ2-1, with D tentatively TRBD1 (7 bases). Germline V gene data show CDR1 as SGHTS and CDR2 as YDEGEE. V shed 4 bases and J shed 4 bases, with 12 bases lying between them. This CDR3 has 14 amino acids. The CDR3 DNA reads as TGTGCCAGCAGCCGGCGGGACAGATACAATGAGCAGTTCTTC. Encoded protein: CASSRRDRYNEQFF.

V usage is TRBV18 and J usage is TRBJ1-5, with 7 bases matching TRBD1. The CDR3 consists of 15 residues. Germline loops: CDR1 KGHSH, CDR2 LQKENI. Trimming cost V 3 bases and J 4 bases; bases outside gene matches: 6. CDR3 nucleotide sequence: TGTGCCAGCTCACCCTCGGGACAGTCTAATCAGCCCCAGCATTTT. It encodes CASSPSGQSNQPQHF. The full variable domain, rest sourced from reference TRBV18 and TRBJ1-5, is NAGVMQNPRHLVRRRGQEARLRCSPMKGHSHVYWYRQLPEEGLKFMVYLQKENIIDESGMPKERFSAEFPKEGPSILRIQQVVRGDSAAYFCASSPSGQSNQPQHFGDGTRLSIL.